This T cell receptor beta chain came from a study of monozygotic twins with inflammatory bowel disease. Each of the TCR libraries took around 3.5 ug of total RNA. Nested PCRs (around 16 and 10 cycles, two total) were applied to TCRalpha and TCRbeta cDNA. TCRdb re-called the 5' RACE reads and gives one entry per CDR3 protein, without DNA. The sample includes roughly 200,000 distinct CDR3 sequences. Germline lookup yields CDR1 MNHEY and CDR2 SVGAGI. The CDR3 has 15 residues. The sequence came from a human donor with ulcerative colitis or Crohn's disease, or a healthy co-twin of an affected twin (not recorded which). This chain links TRBV6-5 with TRBJ1-1; TCRdb returns TRBD1, unconfirmable since there is no DNA. The sample consisted of blood. This chain's CDR3 is CASRTGQGQGTEAFF.